The 18 T cell receptor beta chains below were found in one sample sequenced in a study of blood T cell repertoires in COVID-19. This table comes from immunoSEQ multiplex PCR, and its TCRdb copy is limited to in-frame clones, with some not included. The top ten clones hold less than 2.5% of a sample with 87,000 or so clones, under 85% of them seen once. Sequencing used peripheral blood. The receptors were sampled from a woman aged 70 to 79 with acute or convalescent COVID-19.

This clone was recorded only once. This rearrangement joins TRBV6-5 to TRBJ1-6; TRBD1 matches 7 bases. CDR1 and CDR2 from the germline V gene are MNHEY and SVGAGI. Unmatched junction bases numbered 7, after V lost 4 bases and J lost 7 bases. The CDR3 is made up of 15 amino acids. The chain's CDR3 is CASSSTGTGNSPLHF. The CDR3 DNA follows: TGTGCCAGCAGTTCGACAGGGACCGGGAATTCACCCCTCCACTTT.

The genes are TRBV11-3 and TRBJ1-1; TRBD1 matches 7 bases. V lost 5 bases and J lost 5; bases outside the gene matches: 8. Germline loops: CDR1 SGHNT, CDR2 YENEEA. The CDR3 is 14 residues long. CDR3 in DNA: TGTGCCAGCAGCCCTCGACAGGGCGATACTGAAGCTTTCTTT. This translates into CASSPRQGDTEAFF.

The sample holds a few counts of this clone. The chain recombines TRBV7-9 with TRBJ2-1, with 10 nucleotides matching TRBD2. This CDR3 has 18 amino acids. Germline loops: CDR1 SEHNR, CDR2 FQNEAQ (reference sequence). V trimming: 5 bases; J trimming: 6 bases; junction bases outside the gene matches: 16. The CDR3 spells CASSPKLRLAGKGNEQFF. CDR3 in DNA: TGTGCCAGCAGCCCTAAGCTAAGACTAGCGGGTAAGGGCAATGAGCAGTTCTTC. The whole variable domain, remainder taken from reference TRBV7-9 and TRBJ2-1, is DTGVSQNPRHKITKRGQNVTFRCDPISEHNRLYWYRQTLGQGPEFLTYFQNEAQLEKSRLLSDRFSAERPKGSFSTLEIQRTEQGDSAMYLCASSPKLRLAGKGNEQFFGPGTRLTVL.

This sequence joins TRBV7-9 and TRBJ1-3; tentative D call: TRBD1 (5 bases). Looked up from germline, CDR1 is SEHNR and CDR2 is FQNEAQ (reference sequence). The ends were cut back, 5 bases at V and 4 bases at J, with 15 bases in the middle. CDR3 length: 15 amino acids. The CDR3 sequence is CASSPKGTNGNTIYF. DNA of the CDR3: TGTGCCAGCAGCCCGAAAGGGACTAACGGAAACACCATATATTTT.

The V and J genes are TRBV27 and TRBJ2-7; 9 bases are shared with TRBD1. The junction had 7 bases not matched to a gene; V was cut back by 4 bases and J by 6 bases. The CDR3 extends over 14 amino acids. Looked up from germline, CDR1 is MNHEY and CDR2 is SMNVEV (reference sequence). The CDR3 DNA reads as TGTGCCAGCAGTTATGGGACAGGGTCGGCCGAGCAGTACTTC. Its protein is CASSYGTGSAEQYF.

This chain uses TRBV28 with TRBJ1-4; 7 bases are shared with TRBD1. Germline-derived CDR1 and CDR2 are MDHEN and SYDVKM. Unmatched junction bases numbered 12, after V lost 4 bases and J lost 7 bases. CDR3 size: 16 residues. The CDR3 coding sequence is TGTGCCAGCAGTTCTCCGACAGGGAAGTTTAGTGAAAAACTGTTTTTT. Its protein product is CASSSPTGKFSEKLFF.

V and J are TRBV28 and TRBJ1-2; the D gene is possibly TRBD1 (6 bases). Trimming shortened V by 3 bases and J by 9 bases, and 8 bases separated the two germline ends. The CDR3 is 11 amino acids. The germline gives CDR1 MDHEN, CDR2 SYDVKM. This chain's CDR3 is CASSFRGSYTF. The CDR3 bases are TGTGCCAGCAGTTTCAGGGGTAGCTACACCTTC.

The rearrangement joins TRBV29-1 to TRBJ2-1, with 16 bases lining up with TRBD2. CDR3 size: 14 residues. Germline assignment: CDR1 SQVTM and CDR2 ANQGSEA. J was trimmed by 7 bases and V by 6 bases; bases with no gene match: 3. CDR3 amino acids: CSVGTSGGANEQFF. DNA for the CDR3: TGCAGCGTGGGGACTAGCGGGGGGGCAAATGAGCAGTTCTTC.

This clone was counted once. CDR3 region: CASSTGTALTYEQYF. For the CDR3, the DNA is TGTGCCAGTAGTACTGGGACTGCCCTAACCTACGAGCAGTACTTC. V usage is TRBV19 and J usage is TRBJ2-7, with D perhaps TRBD2 (6 bases). V was shortened by 4 bases and J by 2 bases, with 15 bases between the two germline ends. Per germline, CDR1 LNHDA and CDR2 SQIVND (reference sequence). The CDR3 contains 15 residues.

The V gene is TRBV6-5, the J gene TRBJ1-1; D unclear. CDR3 length: 15 residues. Germline loops: CDR1 MNHEY, CDR2 SVGAGI. Between the trimmed V and J ends, which lost 5 bases and 4 bases, there was a span of 17 bases. The CDR3, as DNA: TGTGCCAGCAGTCTACACTCCAGGCGGGGCACTGAAGCTTTCTTT. Protein: CASSLHSRRGTEAFF.

This clone was detected only once. The J gene is TRBJ2-5, the V gene TRBV11-2; 9 bases agree with TRBD1. Trimming cost V 1 base and J 14 bases; bases outside gene matches: 5. Germline V gene sequence: CDR1 SGHAT, CDR2 FQNNGV. The CDR3 contains 12 residues. CDR3 protein: CASSLAGTGSYF. The CDR3 nucleotides read TGTGCCAGCAGCTTAGCCGGGACAGGGAGCTACTTC.

This chain joins TRBV5-4 and TRBJ2-3; D possibly corresponds to TRBD2 (6 bases). The germline V gene has CDR1 SGHNT and CDR2 YYREEE (reference sequence). The CDR3 loop spans 15 amino acids. V lost 4 bases to trimming and J lost 0 bases, with 12 bases between them. In nucleotides, the CDR3 is TGTGCCAGCAGCCCGAATCGGGGGAGCACAGATACGCAGTATTTT. Protein sequence: CASSPNRGSTDTQYF.

The rearrangement joins TRBV18 to TRBJ2-6; D possibly corresponds to TRBD1 (6 bases). Germline values: CDR1 KGHSH, CDR2 LQKENI. The V end was cut by 4 bases, the J end by 2 bases, with 15 bases between. This CDR3 contains 17 residues. The CDR3 loop reads CASSQALGQTGANVLTF. CDR3 in DNA: TGTGCCAGCTCACAGGCCCTAGGACAGACTGGGGCCAACGTCCTGACTTTC.

The chain has TRBV4-2 and TRBJ1-3; maybe TRBD1 (6 bases). Trimming removed 3 bases from V and 7 bases from J, with 16 bases in between. The CDR3 length is 15 residues. Germline V lookup: CDR1 LGHNA, CDR2 YNFKEQ. In DNA form, the CDR3 reads TGTGCCAGCAGCCAGGACAAAAGGGGGATTAACACCATATATTTT. Translation: CASSQDKRGINTIYF.

This clone was picked up one time. The chain combines TRBV7-8 with TRBJ2-3; 8 bases fit TRBD2. V trimming: 1 base; J trimming: 3 bases; junction bases outside the gene matches: 12. CDR1 is SGHVS, CDR2 FQNEAQ, per germline. The CDR3 sequence is 18 residues long. CDR3 residues: CASSLGLLGLVQTDTQYF. The CDR3 nucleotides read TGTGCCAGCAGCTTAGGTTTATTGGGACTAGTACAAACAGATACGCAGTATTTT.

V usage is TRBV29-1 and J usage is TRBJ2-2; TRBD1 aligns across 8 bases. The CDR3 has 14 amino acids. Germline lookup yields CDR1 SQVTM and CDR2 ANQGSEA. J gave up 4 bases and V 6 bases, and 7 bases lay outside the gene matches. This CDR3 reads CSVKGQDPTGELFF. DNA for the CDR3: TGCAGCGTGAAGGGACAGGACCCCACCGGGGAGCTGTTTTTT.

The chain recombines TRBV6-5 with TRBJ2-7; D remains unclear. The CDR3 covers 15 residues. V was shortened by 0 bases and J by 2 bases, with 11 bases between the two germline ends. Germline CDR1 reads MNHEY; CDR2 reads SVGAGI. CDR3 bases: TGTGCCAGCAGTTACTCGAAGAACGAGCCCTACGAGCAGTACTTC. Its translation: CASSYSKNEPYEQYF.

The chain links TRBV19 to TRBJ1-3; possibly TRBD1 for D (6 bases). This CDR3 contains 13 residues. CDR1 is LNHDA and CDR2 is SQIVND in the germline V gene (reference sequence). Trimming removed 3 bases from V and 7 bases from J, with 10 bases in between. The CDR3 sequence is CASSIGQTNTIYF. CDR3 in DNA: TGTGCCAGTAGTATCGGACAGACGAACACCATATATTTT.